This T cell receptor beta chain comes out of a study of human T cells and chemical hapten exposure. Specified time point: healthy volunteer bleed at 6 weeks. Unfractionated whole blood served as the source for total RNA extraction. Trimming left V 5 bases short and J 8 bases short, with 9 bases between. The CDR3 sequence is 12 residues long. CDR1 and CDR2 from the germline V gene are SEHNR and FQNEAQ (reference sequence). TCRdb used MiXCR to reprocess the RACE reads, holding one entry per CDR3 protein. The repertoire includes approximately 84,000 distinct CDR3 sequences, about 8.7% of them detected once, and about 1.4% sits in the top ten.

The sample taken for sequencing was whole blood. The origin of this receptor is a male donor in good health. Some clones in this sample may be carry-over from other donors' samples. The chain uses TRBV7-9 and TRBJ1-4, with D uncertain. DNA of the CDR3: TGTGCCAGCAGCCGTGGGCCCGAAAAACTGTTTTTT. Protein product: CASSRGPEKLFF.